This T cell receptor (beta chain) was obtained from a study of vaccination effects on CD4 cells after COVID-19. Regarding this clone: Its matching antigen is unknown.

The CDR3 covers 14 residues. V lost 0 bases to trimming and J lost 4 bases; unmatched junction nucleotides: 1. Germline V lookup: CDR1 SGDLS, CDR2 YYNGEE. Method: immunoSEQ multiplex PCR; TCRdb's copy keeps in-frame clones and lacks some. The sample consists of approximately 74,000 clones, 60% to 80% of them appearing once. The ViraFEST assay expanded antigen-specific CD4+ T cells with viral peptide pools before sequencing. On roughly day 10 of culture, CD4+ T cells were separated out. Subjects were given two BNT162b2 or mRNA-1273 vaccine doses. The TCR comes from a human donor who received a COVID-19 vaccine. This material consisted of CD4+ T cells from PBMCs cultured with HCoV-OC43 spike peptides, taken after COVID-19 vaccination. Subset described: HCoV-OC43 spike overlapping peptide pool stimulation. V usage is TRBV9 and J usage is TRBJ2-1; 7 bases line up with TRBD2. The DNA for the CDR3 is TGTGCCAGCAGCGTAGGGGGGGGGTACAATGAGCAGTTCTTC. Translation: CASSVGGGYNEQFF.